The clone carrying this T cell receptor (beta chain) turned up a few times. Its matching antigen is unknown. Each CDR3 protein gets one entry after TCRdb re-called the reads with MiXCR. The sample lists 150,000 to 200,000 distinct CDR3 sequences, roughly a fifth occurring once. The sample is drawn from a study of T cell repertoires in cytomegalovirus infection. Study observations and caveats: HLA-C-restricted CMV clonotypes gave the most frequent clonotype in two of eight donors. Totalled public TCR beta family frequency picked out people who carried CMV plus the relevant HLA.

This CDR3 region has 12 residues. V lost 6 bases to trimming and J lost 0 bases, with 6 bases between them. The V gene's germline CDR1 is MNHEY and CDR2 SVGAGI. Material: CD8+ T cells from cultured PBMCs, obtained from culture after CMV antigen stimulation. The TCR was taken from a human donor in good health (CMV status not recorded). Some clones in this sample may be carry-over from other donors' samples. The V gene is TRBV6-5, the J gene TRBJ2-7; D is ambiguous. CDR3 loop: CASRGSSYEQYF. The CDR3 DNA sequence: TGTGCCAGCAGGGGTAGCTCCTACGAGCAGTACTTC.